The source of this T cell receptor (beta chain) is a study of response to subunit inactivated influenza vaccine. This clonotype was picked up one time. One entry per CDR3 protein results from TCRdb running MiXCR on the RT-PCR reads. The sample shows about 540,000 distinct CDR3 sequences, less than 25% of them seen only once. Germline-derived CDR1 and CDR2 are LGHDT and YNNKEL (reference sequence). This CDR3 is 13 amino acids long. V dropped 4 bases and J dropped 8 bases, with 11 bases sitting between them. The data also belong to a second study, concerning T cells expressing NK-cell markers. That study adds: 5'RACE template switching built TCR beta cDNA with unique molecular identifiers. What remained unclear was the HCMV specificity of expanded NKG2C+ T cell clones.

V usage is TRBV3-1 and J usage is TRBJ1-4; D is unresolved. Sequences were derived from CD4+ T cells sorted from PBMCs, sampled 11 to 12 days after vaccination. This TCR was sampled from a man aged 45-60 years who received an inactivated influenza vaccine. CDR3 amino acids: CASSLGPEEKLFF. The CDR3 coding sequence is TGTGCCAGCAGCCTTGGGCCTGAGGAAAAACTGTTTTTT. The full variable domain, with the rest looked up from reference TRBV3-1 and TRBJ1-4, is DTAVSQTPKYLVTQMGNDKSIKCEQNLGHDTMYWYKQDSKKFLKIMFSYNNKELIINETVPNRFSPKSPDKAHLNLHINSLELGDSAVYFCASSLGPEEKLFFGSGTQLSVL.